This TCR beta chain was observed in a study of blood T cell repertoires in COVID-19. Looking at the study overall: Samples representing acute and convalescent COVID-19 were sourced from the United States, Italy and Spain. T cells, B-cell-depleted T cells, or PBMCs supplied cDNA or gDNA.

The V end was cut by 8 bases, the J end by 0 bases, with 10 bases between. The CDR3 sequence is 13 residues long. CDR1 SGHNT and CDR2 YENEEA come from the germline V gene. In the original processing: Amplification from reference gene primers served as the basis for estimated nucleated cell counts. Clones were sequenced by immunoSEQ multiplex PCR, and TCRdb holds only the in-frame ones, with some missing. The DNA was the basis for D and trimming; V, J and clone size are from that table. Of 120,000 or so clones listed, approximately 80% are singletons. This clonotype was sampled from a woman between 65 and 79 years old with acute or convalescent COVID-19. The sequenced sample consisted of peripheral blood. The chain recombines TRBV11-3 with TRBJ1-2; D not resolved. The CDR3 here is CASQLSSNYGYTF. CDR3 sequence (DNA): TGTGCCAGCCAACTTAGTTCTAACTATGGCTACACCTTC.